This T cell receptor beta chain was identified in a study of siplizumab effects on memory and regulatory T cells. General observations from the study: Assignment of a naive or memory phenotype failed for roughly 80-96% of the proliferating CD4+ or CD8+ clones.

With regard to this clone: Antigen: not known.

The germline V gene has CDR1 MGHRA and CDR2 YSYEKL. The V gene end was trimmed by 4 bases and the J gene end by 2 bases; junction bases not matched to a gene: 4. The CDR3 runs 15 residues. Measured with immunoSEQ multiplex PCR; TCRdb has only the in-frame clones, and not every one. The sample carries approximately 82,000 clones, roughly 87% recorded once. The clonotype originates from a human donor in good health. The material sequenced was Tregs sorted from blood. This rearrangement joins TRBV4-1 to TRBJ2-1; 8 nucleotides align to TRBD2. This chain's CDR3 is CASSLGTSAYNEQFF. Written as DNA, the CDR3 is TGCGCCAGCAGCCTCGGGACTAGTGCCTACAATGAGCAGTTCTTC.